A single TCR beta chain is shown here with its context. Its antigen remains unidentified. The data are from a study of T cells expressing NK-cell markers. Findings and limits, study-wide: Topping the CD3+CD56-NKG2C+ fraction as well were these clonotypes, in a handful of donors. HCMV specificity of the expanded NKG2C+ T cell clones stayed unclear. In five or six donors, dominant CD3+CD56+NKG2C+ clonotypes ranked among the top 10 CD8+ clonotypes.

This CDR3 comprises 18 residues. The V gene's germline CDR1 is SGHNT and CDR2 YYREEE (reference sequence). Beta-chain TCR cDNA was generated via 5'RACE template switching with UMIs. TCRdb re-analyzed the 5' RACE reads; it lists each CDR3 protein once, without DNA. The sample table includes 250,000 to 300,000 distinct CDR3 sequences. The V and J genes are TRBV5-4 and TRBJ2-6; TCRdb selects TRBD1, and the lack of DNA leaves this call unchecked. The sequence was obtained from a young man in good health. The sequenced sample consisted of blood T cells: a sorted CD56 or NKG2C T cell subset, CD4+ or CD8+ T cells, or bulk PBMC T cells (not recorded which). CDR3 sequence: CASSTVGTGAPGANVLTF. The entire variable domain, with the rest obtained from reference TRBV5-4 and TRBJ2-6, is as follows: ETGVTQSPTHLIKTRGQQVTLRCSSQSGHNTVSWYQQALGQGPQFIFQYYREEENGRGNFPPRFSGLQFPNYSSELNVNALELDDSALYLCASSTVGTGAPGANVLTFGAGSRLTVL.